This note documents a single TCR beta chain sequence. This sample was included in a study of blood T cell repertoires in COVID-19. The wider study: Samples taken during acute and convalescent COVID-19 were collected in the United States, Italy and Spain. In each case, the material was cDNA or gDNA derived from T cells, B-cell-depleted T cells, or PBMCs.

V gave up 6 bases and J gave up 0 bases, with 9 bases separating them. The germline V gene encodes CDR1 MNHEY and CDR2 SMNVEV (reference sequence). The CDR3 extends over 14 amino acids. Methods used by the authors: For nucleated cells, counts were estimated from reference gene primer amplification. Libraries were prepared by immunoSEQ multiplex PCR; TCRdb keeps only in-frame clonotypes and omits some of them. V, J and clone size reflect that table, while D and trimming were determined from the DNA. The profile shows 270,000 or so clones, 75% to 90% of them singletons. The chain joins TRBV27 to TRBJ1-5; D not certain. The clonotype comes from a woman aged 40 to 49 who had recovered from COVID-19. Sequences were obtained from peripheral blood. As DNA, the CDR3 is TGTGCCAGCAGCACCGAGTTTAGCAATCAGCCCCAGCATTTT. The encoded protein is CASSTEFSNQPQHF.